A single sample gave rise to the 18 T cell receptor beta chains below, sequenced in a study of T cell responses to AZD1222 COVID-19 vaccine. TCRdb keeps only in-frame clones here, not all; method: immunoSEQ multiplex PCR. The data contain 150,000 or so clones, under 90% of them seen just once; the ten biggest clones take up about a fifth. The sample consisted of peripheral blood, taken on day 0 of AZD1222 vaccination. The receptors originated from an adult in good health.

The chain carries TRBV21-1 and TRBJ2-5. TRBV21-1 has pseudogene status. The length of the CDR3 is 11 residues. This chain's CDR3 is CASRLQETQYF. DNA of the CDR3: TGTGCCAGCAGGCTCCAAGAGACCCAGTACTTC.

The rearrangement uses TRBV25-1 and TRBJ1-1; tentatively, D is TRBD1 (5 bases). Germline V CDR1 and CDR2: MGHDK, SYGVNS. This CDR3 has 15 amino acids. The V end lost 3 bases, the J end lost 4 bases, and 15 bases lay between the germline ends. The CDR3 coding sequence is TGTGCCAGCAGTGACCCGAGGGGAGGGAGCACTGAAGCTTTCTTT. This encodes CASSDPRGGSTEAFF. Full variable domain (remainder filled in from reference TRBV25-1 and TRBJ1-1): EADIYQTPRYLVIGTGKKITLECSQTMGHDKMYWYQQDPGMELHLIHYSYGVNSTEKGDLSSESTVSRIRTEHFPLTLESARPSHTSQYLCASSDPRGGSTEAFFGQGTRLTVV.

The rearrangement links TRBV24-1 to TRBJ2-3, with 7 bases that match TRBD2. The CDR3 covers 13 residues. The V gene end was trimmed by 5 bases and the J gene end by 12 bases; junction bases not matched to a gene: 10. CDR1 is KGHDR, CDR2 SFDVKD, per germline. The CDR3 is CATSARAGLSQYF. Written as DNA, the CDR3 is TGTGCCACCAGTGCGCGAGCGGGGCTAAGCCAGTATTTT.

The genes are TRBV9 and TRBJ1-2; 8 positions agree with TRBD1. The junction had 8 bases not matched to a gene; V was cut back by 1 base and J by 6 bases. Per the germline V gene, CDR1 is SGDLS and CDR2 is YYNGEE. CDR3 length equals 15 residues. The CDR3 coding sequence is TGTGCCAGCAGCGTATATCAGGGGGCGGAAAATGGCTACACCTTC. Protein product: CASSVYQGAENGYTF.

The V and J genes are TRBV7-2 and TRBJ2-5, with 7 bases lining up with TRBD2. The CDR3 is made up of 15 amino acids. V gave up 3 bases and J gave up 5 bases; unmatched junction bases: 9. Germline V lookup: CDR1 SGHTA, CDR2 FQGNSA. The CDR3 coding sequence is TGTGCCAGCAGCTTGCGGGGGAAGGTAACGGAGACCCAGTACTTC. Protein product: CASSLRGKVTETQYF.

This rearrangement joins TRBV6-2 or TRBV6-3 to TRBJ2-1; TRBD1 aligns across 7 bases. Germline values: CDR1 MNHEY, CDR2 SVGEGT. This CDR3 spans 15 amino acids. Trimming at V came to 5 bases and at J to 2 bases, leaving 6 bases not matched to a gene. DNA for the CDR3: TGTGCCAGCAGTAGGGGGCTTTTCACCTACAATGAGCAGTTCTTC. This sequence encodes CASSRGLFTYNEQFF.

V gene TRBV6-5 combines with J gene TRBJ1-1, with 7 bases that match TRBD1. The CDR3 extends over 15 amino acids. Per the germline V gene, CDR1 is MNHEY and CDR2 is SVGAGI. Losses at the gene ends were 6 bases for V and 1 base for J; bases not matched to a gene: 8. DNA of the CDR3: TGTGCCAGCAGGACCGGGACAGAACGGAACACTGAAGCTTTCTTT. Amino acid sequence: CASRTGTERNTEAFF.

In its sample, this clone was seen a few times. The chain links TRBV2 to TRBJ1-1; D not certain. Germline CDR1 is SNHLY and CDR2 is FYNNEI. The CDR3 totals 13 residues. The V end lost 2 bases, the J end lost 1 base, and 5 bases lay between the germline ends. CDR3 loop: CASSEWQNTEAFF. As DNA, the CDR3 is TGTGCCAGCAGTGAATGGCAGAACACTGAAGCTTTCTTT. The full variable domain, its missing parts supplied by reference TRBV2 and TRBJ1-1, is EPEVTQTPSHQVTQMGQEVILRCVPISNHLYFYWYRQILGQKVEFLVSFYNNEISEKSEIFDDQFSVERPDGSNFTLKIRSTKLEDSAMYFCASSEWQNTEAFFGQGTRLTVV.

The DNA of the CDR3 is TGTGCCAGCACCCCGCGGAGCCTGCCCACAGATACGCAGTATTTT. The encoded protein is CASTPRSLPTDTQYF. The J gene is TRBJ2-3, the V gene TRBV7-2; D remains ambiguous. The CDR3 runs to 15 residues. CDR1 is SGHTA, CDR2 FQGNSA, per germline. V was cut by 7 bases and J by 2 bases, with 16 bases left in between.

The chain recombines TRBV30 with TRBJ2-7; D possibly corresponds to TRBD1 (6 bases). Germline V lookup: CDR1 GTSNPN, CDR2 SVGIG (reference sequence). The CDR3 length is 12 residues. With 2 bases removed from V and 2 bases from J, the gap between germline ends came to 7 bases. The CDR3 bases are TGTGCCTGGAGTCCAGGGGCCTACGAGCAGTACTTC. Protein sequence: CAWSPGAYEQYF.

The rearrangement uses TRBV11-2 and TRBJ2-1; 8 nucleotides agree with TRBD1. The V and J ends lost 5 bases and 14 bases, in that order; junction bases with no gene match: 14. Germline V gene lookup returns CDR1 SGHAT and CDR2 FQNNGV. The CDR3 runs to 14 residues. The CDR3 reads CASSPARTGIGEFF. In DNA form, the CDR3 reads TGTGCCAGCAGCCCGGCTCGGACAGGGATAGGCGAGTTCTTC.

The CDR3 is CASSLFYEQYF. The CDR3 coding sequence is TGTGCCAGCAGTTTATTCTACGAGCAGTACTTC. The genes are TRBV28 and TRBJ2-7; D call uncertain. Germline lookup yields CDR1 MDHEN and CDR2 SYDVKM. The CDR3 sequence is 11 residues long. V was shortened by 1 base and J by 3 bases, with 1 base between the two germline ends.

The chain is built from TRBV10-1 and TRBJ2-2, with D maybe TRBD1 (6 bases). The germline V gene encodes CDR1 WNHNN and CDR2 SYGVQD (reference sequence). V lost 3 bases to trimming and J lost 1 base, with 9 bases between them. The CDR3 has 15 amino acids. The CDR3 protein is CASSDNRENTGELFF. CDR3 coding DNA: TGCGCCAGCAGTGATAACAGGGAGAACACCGGGGAGCTGTTTTTT.

CDR3 bases: TGTGCCAGCTCACCACGAGCGGGGGAACTGGGCACTGAAGCTTTCTTT. It encodes CASSPRAGELGTEAFF. The chain uses TRBV18 and TRBJ1-1, with D maybe TRBD1 (5 bases). The CDR3 totals 16 residues. The ends were cut back, 1 base at V and 4 bases at J, with 16 bases in the middle. CDR1 is KGHSH and CDR2 is LQKENI in the germline V gene.

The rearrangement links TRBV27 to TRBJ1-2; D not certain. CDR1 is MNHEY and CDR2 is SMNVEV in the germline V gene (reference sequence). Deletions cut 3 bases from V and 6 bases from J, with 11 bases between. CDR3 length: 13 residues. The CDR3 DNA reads TGTGCCAGCAGTTTTCGTTCCTCTCATGGCTACACCTTC. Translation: CASSFRSSHGYTF.

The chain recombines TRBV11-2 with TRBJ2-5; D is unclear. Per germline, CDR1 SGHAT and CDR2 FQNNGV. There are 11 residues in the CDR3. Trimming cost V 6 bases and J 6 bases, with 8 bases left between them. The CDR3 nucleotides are TGTGCCAGCAGAGTCGGTCAGACCCAGTACTTC. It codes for CASRVGQTQYF.

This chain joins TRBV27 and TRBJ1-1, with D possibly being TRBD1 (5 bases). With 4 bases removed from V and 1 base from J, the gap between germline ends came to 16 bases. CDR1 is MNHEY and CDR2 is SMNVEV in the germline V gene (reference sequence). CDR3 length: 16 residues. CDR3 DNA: TGTGCCAGCAGTTCACCCCGCGACAGCCGGAACACTGAAGCTTTCTTT. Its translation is CASSSPRDSRNTEAFF.

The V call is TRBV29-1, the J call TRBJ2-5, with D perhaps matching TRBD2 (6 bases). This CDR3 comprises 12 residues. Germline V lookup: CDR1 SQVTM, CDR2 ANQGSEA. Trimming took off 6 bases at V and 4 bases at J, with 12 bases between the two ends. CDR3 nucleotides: TGCAGCGTGGGAGGAGGTGGAGAGACCCAGTACTTC. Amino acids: CSVGGGGETQYF.